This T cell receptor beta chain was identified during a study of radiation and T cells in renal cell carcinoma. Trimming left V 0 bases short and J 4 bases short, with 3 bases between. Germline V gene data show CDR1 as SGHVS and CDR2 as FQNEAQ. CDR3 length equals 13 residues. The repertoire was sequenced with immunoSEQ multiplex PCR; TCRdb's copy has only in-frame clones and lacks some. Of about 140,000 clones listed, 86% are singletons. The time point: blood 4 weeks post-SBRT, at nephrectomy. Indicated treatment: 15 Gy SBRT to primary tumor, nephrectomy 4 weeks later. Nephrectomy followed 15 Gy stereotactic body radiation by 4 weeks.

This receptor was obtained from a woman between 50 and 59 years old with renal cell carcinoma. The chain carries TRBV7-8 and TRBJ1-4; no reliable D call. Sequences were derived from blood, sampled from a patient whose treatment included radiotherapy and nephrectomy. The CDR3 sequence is CASSLAHNEKLFF. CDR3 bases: TGTGCCAGCAGCTTAGCCCATAATGAAAAACTGTTTTTT.